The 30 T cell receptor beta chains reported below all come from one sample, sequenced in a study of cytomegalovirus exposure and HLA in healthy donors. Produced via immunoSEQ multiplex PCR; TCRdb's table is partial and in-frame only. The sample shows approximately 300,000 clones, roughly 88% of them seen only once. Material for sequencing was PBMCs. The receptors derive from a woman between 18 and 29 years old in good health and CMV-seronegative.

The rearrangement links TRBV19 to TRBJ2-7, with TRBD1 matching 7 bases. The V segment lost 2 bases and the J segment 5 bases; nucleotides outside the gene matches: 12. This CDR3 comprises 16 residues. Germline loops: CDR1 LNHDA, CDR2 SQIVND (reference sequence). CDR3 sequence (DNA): TGTGCCAGTAGTATAATCTTTAGACAGGGCCATGACGAGCAGTACTTC. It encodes CASSIIFRQGHDEQYF.

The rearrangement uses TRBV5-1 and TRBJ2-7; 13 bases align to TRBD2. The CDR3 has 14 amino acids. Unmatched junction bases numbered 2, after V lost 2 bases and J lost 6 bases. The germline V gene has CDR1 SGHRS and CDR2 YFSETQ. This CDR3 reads CASSFRLAGGEQYF. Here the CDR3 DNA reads TGCGCCAGCAGCTTTCGACTAGCGGGAGGCGAGCAGTACTTC.

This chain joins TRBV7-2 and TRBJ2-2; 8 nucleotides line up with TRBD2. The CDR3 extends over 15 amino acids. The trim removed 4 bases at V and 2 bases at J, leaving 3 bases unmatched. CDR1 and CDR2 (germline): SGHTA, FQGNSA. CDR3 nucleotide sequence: TGTGCCAGCAGCTCAGCGGGAGTTAACACCGGGGAGCTGTTTTTT. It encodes CASSSAGVNTGELFF.

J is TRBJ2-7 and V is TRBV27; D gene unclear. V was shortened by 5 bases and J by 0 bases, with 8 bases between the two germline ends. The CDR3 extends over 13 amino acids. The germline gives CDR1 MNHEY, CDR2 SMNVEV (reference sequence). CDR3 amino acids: CASSLIPSYEQYF. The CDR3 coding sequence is TGTGCCAGCAGTCTAATCCCCTCCTACGAGCAGTACTTC.

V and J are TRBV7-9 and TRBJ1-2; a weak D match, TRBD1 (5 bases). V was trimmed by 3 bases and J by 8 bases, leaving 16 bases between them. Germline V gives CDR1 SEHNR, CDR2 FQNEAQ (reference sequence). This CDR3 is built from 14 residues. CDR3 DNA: TGTGCCAGCAGCTTCCGGGACGCTCGGGAGGGCTACACCTTC. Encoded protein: CASSFRDAREGYTF.

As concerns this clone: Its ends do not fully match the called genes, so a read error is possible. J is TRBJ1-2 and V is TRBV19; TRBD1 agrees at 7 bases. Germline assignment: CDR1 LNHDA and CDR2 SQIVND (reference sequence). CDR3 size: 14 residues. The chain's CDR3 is CASRGNRGDYGYTF. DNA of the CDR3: TGTGCTAGTAGGGGCAACAGGGGTGACTATGGCTACACCTTC. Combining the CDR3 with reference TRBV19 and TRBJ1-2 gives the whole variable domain DGGITQSPKYLFRKEGQNVTLSCEQNLNHDAMYWYRQDPGQGLRLIYYSQIVNDFQKGDIAEGYSVSREKKESFPLTVTSAQKNPTAFYLCASRGNRGDYGYTFGSGTRLTVV.

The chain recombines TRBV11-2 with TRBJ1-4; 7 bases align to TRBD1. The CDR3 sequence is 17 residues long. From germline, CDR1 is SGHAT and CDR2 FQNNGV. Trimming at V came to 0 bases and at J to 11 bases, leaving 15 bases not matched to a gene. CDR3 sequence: CASSLDAGQGVVGKLFF. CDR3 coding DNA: TGTGCCAGCAGCTTAGATGCGGGTCAGGGGGTGGTAGGGAAACTGTTTTTT.

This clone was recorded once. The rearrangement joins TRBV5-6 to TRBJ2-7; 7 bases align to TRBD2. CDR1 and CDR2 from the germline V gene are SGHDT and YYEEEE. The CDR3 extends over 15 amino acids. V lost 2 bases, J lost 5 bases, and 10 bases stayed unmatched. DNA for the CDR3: TGTGCCAGCAGCTTCGGGGGGAATAAGGCCCACGAGCAGTACTTC. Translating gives CASSFGGNKAHEQYF.

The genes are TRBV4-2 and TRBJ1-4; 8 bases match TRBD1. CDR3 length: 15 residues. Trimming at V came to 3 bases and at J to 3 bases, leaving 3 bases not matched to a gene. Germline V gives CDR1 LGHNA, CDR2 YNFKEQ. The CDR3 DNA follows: TGTGCCAGCAGCCACCCGACAGGGGCTAATGAAAAACTGTTTTTT. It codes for CASSHPTGANEKLFF.

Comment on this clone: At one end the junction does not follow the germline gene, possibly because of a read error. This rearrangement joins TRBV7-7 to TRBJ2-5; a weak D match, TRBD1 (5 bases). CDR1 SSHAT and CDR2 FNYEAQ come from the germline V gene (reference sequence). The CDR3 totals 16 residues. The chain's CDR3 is CASSLGGARVGETQYF. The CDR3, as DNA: TGTGCTAGCAGCTTAGGCGGAGCCAGGGTGGGGGAGACCCAGTACTTC.

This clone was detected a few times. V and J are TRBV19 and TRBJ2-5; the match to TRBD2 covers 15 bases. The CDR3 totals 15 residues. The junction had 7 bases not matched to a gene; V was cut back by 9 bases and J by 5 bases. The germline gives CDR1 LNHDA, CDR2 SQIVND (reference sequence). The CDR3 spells CARIGGLAGGETQYF. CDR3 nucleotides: TGTGCCAGAATAGGGGGACTAGCGGGAGGTGAGACCCAGTACTTC.

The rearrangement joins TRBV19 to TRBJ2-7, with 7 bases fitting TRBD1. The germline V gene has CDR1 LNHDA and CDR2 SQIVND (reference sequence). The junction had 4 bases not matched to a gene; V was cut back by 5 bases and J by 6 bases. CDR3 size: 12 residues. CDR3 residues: CASSHTGAEQYF. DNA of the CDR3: TGTGCCAGTAGTCATACAGGGGCCGAGCAGTACTTC.

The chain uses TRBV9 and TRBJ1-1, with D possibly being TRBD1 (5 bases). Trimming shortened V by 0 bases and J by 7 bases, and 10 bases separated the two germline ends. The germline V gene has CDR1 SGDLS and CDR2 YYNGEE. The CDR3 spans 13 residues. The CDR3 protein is CASSVGGSGEAFF. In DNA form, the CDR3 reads TGTGCCAGCAGCGTAGGGGGCTCGGGTGAAGCTTTCTTT.

DNA of the CDR3: TGCGCCAGCAGCCAAGATTCACTAGCGGGCCCCCAAGAGACCCAGTACTTC. As protein: CASSQDSLAGPQETQYF. The rearrangement uses TRBV4-1 and TRBJ2-5, with 9 bases identical to TRBD2. The CDR3 totals 17 residues. The trim removed 0 bases at V and 1 base at J, leaving 6 bases unmatched. Germline CDR1 and CDR2: MGHRA and YSYEKL.

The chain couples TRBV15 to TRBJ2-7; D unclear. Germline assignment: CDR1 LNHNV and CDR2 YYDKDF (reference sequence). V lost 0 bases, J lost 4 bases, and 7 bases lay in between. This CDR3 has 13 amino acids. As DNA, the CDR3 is TGTGCCACCAGCAGAGACGTGAGTTACGAGCAGTACTTC. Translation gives CATSRDVSYEQYF.

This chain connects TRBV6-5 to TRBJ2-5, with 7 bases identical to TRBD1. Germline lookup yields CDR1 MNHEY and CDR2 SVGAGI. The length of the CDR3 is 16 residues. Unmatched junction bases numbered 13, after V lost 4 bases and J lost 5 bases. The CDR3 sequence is CASSSPQGMGEETQYF. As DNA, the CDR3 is TGTGCCAGCAGTTCCCCACAGGGGATGGGTGAGGAGACCCAGTACTTC.

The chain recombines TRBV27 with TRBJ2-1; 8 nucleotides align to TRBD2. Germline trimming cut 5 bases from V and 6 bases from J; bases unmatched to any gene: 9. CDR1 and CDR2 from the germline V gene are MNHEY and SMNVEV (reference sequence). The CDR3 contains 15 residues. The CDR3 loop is CASSPPGLAGNEQFF. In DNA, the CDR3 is TGTGCCAGCAGTCCCCCTGGGCTAGCGGGCAATGAGCAGTTCTTC.

This CDR3 is CASSPPEDRGDTQYF. DNA for the CDR3: TGTGCCAGCTCACCACCTGAGGACAGGGGAGATACGCAGTATTTT. V gene TRBV18 combines with J gene TRBJ2-3, with TRBD1 identical over 9 bases. The CDR3 sequence is 15 residues long. The V and J ends lost 0 bases and 5 bases, in that order; junction bases with no gene match: 3. Germline values: CDR1 KGHSH, CDR2 LQKENI.

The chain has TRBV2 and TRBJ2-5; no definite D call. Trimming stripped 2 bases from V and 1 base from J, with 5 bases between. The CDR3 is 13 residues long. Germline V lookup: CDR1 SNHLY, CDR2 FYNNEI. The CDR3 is CASSETGQETQYF. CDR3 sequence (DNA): TGTGCCAGCAGTGAAACGGGCCAAGAGACCCAGTACTTC.

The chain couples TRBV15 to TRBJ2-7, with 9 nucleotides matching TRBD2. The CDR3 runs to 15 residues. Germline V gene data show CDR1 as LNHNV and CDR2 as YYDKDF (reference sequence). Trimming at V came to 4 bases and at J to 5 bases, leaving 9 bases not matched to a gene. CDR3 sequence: CATSKYSGSNDEQYF. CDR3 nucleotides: TGTGCCACCAGCAAATATAGCGGGAGTAACGACGAGCAGTACTTC.

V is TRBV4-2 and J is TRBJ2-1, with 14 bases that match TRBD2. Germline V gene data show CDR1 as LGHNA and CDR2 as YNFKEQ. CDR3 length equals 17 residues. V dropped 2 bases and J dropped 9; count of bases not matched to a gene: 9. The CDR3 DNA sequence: TGTGCCAGCAGCCAACACGCCGGGACTAGCGGGAGTATTGAGCAGTTCTTC. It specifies CASSQHAGTSGSIEQFF.

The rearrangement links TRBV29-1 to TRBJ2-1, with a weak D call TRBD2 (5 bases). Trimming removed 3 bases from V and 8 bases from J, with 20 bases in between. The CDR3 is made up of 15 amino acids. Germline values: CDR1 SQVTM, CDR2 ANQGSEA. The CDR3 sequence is CSVEPWERRTDEQFF. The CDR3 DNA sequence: TGCAGCGTTGAGCCGTGGGAGCGGAGGACCGATGAGCAGTTCTTC.

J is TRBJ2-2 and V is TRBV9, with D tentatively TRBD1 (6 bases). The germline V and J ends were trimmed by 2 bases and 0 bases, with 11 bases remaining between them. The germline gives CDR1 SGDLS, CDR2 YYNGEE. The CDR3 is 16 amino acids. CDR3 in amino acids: CASSVEGTPNTGELFF. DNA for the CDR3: TGTGCCAGCAGCGTTGAAGGGACACCGAACACCGGGGAGCTGTTTTTT.

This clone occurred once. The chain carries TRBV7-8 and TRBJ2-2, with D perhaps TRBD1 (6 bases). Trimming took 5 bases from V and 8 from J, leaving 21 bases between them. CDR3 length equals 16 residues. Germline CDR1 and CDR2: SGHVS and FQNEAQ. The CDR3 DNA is TGTGCCAGCAGCACTGAATCAGGGGATCTCCGGGGGGAGCTGTTTTTT. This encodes CASSTESGDLRGELFF. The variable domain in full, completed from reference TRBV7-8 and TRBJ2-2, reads GAGVSQSPRYKVAKRGQDVALRCDPISGHVSLFWYQQALGQGPEFLTYFQNEAQLDKSGLPSDRFFAERPEGSVSTLKIQRTQQEDSAVYLCASSTESGDLRGELFFGEGSRLTVL.

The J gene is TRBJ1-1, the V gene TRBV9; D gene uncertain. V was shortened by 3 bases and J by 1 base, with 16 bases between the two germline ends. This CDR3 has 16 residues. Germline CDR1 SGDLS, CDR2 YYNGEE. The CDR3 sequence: CASSAGQPPKNTEAFF. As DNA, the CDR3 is TGTGCCAGCAGCGCGGGTCAGCCCCCCAAGAACACTGAAGCTTTCTTT.

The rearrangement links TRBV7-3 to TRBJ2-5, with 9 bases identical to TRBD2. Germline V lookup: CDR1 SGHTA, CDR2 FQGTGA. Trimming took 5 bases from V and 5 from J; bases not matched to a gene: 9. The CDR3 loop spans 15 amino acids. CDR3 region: CASSPTAGGWETQYF. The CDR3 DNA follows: TGTGCCAGCAGCCCAACAGCGGGAGGCTGGGAGACCCAGTACTTC. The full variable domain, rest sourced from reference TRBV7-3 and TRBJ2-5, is GAGVSQTPSNKVTEKGKYVELRCDPISGHTALYWYRQSLGQGPEFLIYFQGTGAADDSGLPNDRFFAVRPEGSVSTLKIQRTERGDSAVYLCASSPTAGGWETQYFGPGTRLLVL.

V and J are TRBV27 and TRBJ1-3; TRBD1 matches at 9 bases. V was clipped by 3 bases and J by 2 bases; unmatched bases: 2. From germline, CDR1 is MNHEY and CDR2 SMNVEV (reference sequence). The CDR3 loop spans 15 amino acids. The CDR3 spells CASSFTGGPGNTIYF. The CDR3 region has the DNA TGTGCCAGCAGTTTCACAGGGGGCCCTGGAAACACCATATATTTT.

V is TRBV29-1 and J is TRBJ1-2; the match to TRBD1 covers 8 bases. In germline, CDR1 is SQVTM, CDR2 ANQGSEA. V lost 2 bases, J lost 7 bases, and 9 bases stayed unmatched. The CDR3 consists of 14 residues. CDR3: CSVEPQQGDGGYTF. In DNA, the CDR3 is TGCAGCGTTGAACCCCAACAGGGGGACGGTGGCTACACCTTC.

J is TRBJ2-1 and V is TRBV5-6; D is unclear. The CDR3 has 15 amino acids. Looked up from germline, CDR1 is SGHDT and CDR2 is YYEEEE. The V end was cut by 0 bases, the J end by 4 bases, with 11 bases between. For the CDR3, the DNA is TGTGCCAGCAGCTTGGGTAGTAGCCCTTACAATGAGCAGTTCTTC. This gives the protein CASSLGSSPYNEQFF.

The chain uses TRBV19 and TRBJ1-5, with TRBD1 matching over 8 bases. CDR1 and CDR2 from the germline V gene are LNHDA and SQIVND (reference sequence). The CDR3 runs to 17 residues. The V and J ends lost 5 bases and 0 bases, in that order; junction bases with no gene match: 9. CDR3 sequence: CASSPVSGQDSNQPQHF. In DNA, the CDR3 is TGTGCCAGTAGTCCAGTATCGGGACAGGATAGCAATCAGCCCCAGCATTTT.